This T cell receptor (beta chain) stems from a study of T-cell reconstitution after alpha-beta-depleted transplantation in children. Unique molecular identifiers were built into the TCRbeta library. TCRdb ran MiXCR on the PCR reads and lists one entry per CDR3 protein. The data hold a few hundred thousand distinct CDR3 sequences, with over 25% observed a single time. Germline V gene lookup returns CDR1 SGHTA and CDR2 FQGTGA. The ends lost 4 bases at V and 0 bases at J; junction bases unmatched: 6. The CDR3 loop spans 16 amino acids. The V gene is TRBV7-3, the J gene TRBJ2-1; TRBD2 aligns across 7 bases. This receptor was identified in a boy under two years old with Wiskott-Aldrich syndrome, due to receive a stem cell transplant. The sample here was PBMCs, taken before TCRalphabeta/CD19-depleted stem cell transplant. CDR3 DNA: TGTGCCAGCAGCTCGGGCGGGAGTGGCTCCTACAATGAGCAGTTCTTC. Its translation: CASSSGGSGSYNEQFF.